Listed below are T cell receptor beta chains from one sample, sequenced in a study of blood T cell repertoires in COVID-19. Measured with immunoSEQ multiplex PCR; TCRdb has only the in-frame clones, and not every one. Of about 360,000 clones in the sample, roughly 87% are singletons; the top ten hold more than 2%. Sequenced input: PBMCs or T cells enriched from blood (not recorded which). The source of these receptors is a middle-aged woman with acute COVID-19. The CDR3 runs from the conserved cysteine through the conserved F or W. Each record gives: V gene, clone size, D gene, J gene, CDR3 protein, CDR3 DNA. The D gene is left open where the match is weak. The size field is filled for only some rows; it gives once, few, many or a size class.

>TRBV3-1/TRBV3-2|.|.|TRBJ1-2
CASSQEGDSGGNYGYTF
TGTGCCAGCAGCCAAGAGGGGGACTCCGGGGGTAACTATGGCTACACCTTC
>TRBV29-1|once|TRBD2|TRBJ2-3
CSVEEGGPSTDTQYF
TGCAGCGTTGAAGAGGGAGGGCCTAGCACAGATACGCAGTATTTT
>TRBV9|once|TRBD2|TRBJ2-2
CASSVAISGGARTGELFF
TGTGCCAGCAGCGTAGCTATTAGCGGGGGGGCCCGCACCGGGGAGCTGTTTTTT
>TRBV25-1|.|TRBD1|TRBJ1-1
CASSEYMGQGRAEAFF
TGTGCCAGCAGTGAATATATGGGACAGGGGCGGGCTGAAGCTTTCTTT
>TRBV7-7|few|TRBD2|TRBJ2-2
CASSGPSGGTGELFF
TGTGCCAGCAGCGGCCCCAGCGGGGGGACCGGGGAGCTGTTTTTT
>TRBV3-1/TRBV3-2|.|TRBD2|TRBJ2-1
CASSQDPGLAGGDEQFF
TGTGCCAGCAGCCAAGATCCCGGACTAGCGGGGGGGGATGAGCAGTTCTTC
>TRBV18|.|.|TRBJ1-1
CASSPFKNTEAFF
TGTGCCAGCTCACCTTTCAAGAACACTGAAGCTTTCTTT
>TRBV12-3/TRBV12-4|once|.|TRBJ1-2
CASSPRGPYGYTF
TGTGCCAGCAGCCCCAGGGGTCCCTATGGCTACACCTTC
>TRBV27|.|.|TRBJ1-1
CASSLSSGGVDTEAFF
TGTGCCAGCAGTTTATCGTCGGGAGGGGTGGACACTGAAGCTTTCTTT
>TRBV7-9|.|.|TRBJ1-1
CASSFPRGNTEAFF
TGTGCCAGCAGCTTCCCCAGGGGGAACACTGAAGCTTTCTTT
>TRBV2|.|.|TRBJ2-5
CASSRTAGRTQYF
TGTGCCAGCAGTAGGACAGCCGGTAGGACCCAGTACTTC
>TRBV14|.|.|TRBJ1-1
CASSRGDSVAFF
TGTGCCAGCAGCCGAGGAGACAGTGTCGCTTTCTTT
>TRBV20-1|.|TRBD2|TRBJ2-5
CSASSMRTRQETQYF
TGCAGTGCTAGTAGTATGAGGACTAGACAAGAGACCCAGTACTTC
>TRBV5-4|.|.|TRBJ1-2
CASSSTGYGYTF
TGTGCCAGCAGCTCGACGGGCTATGGCTACACCTTC
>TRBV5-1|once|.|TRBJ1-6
CASSLEGRGSPLHF
TGCGCCAGCAGCTTGGAGGGCCGGGGGTCACCCCTCCACTTT
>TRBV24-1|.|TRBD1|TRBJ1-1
CATRKTGGNTEAFF
TGTGCCACCAGGAAGACAGGGGGGAACACTGAAGCTTTCTTT
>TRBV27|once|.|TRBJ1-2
CASSLSFPRLTHYGYTF
TGTGCCAGCAGTTTATCTTTTCCGAGGCTAACTCACTATGGCTACACCTTC
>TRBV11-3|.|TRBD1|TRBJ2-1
CASSSGTGGNEQFF
TGTGCCAGCAGTTCCGGGACAGGGGGAAATGAGCAGTTCTTC
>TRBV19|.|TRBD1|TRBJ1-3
CASSMGRGTGNTIYF
TGTGCCAGTAGTATGGGCAGGGGGACTGGAAACACCATATATTTT
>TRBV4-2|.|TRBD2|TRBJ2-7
CASTETSGGNYEQYF
TGTGCCAGCACCGAGACTAGCGGGGGGAACTACGAGCAGTACTTC
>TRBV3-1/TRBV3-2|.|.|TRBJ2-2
CASSQAGAANTGELFF
TGTGCCAGCAGCCAAGCTGGGGCCGCGAACACCGGGGAGCTGTTTTTT
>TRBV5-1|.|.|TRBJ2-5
CASSLGRGVETQYF
TGCGCCAGCAGCTTAGGGCGGGGAGTAGAGACCCAGTACTTC
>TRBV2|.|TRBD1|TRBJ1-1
CASTLRDRNTEAFF
TGTGCCAGCACCCTCCGGGACAGGAACACTGAAGCTTTCTTT
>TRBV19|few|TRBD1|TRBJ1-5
CASSSQGQGIGQPQHF
TGTGCCAGTAGTAGCCAGGGACAGGGGATAGGTCAGCCCCAGCATTTT
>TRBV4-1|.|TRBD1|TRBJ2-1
CASSQPHRTGYNEQFF
TGCGCCAGCAGCCAACCCCACCGGACAGGCTACAATGAGCAGTTCTTC
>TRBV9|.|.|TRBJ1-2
CASSGARGGYTF
TGTGCCAGCAGCGGCGCTCGGGGGGGCTACACCTTC
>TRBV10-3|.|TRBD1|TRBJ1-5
CAISESGQNNQPQHF
TGTGCCATCAGTGAGTCGGGACAGAACAATCAGCCCCAGCATTTT